Listed below are T cell receptor beta chains from one sample, sequenced in a study of T cell responses to AZD1222 COVID-19 vaccine. Libraries were prepared by immunoSEQ multiplex PCR; TCRdb keeps only in-frame clonotypes and omits some of them. Among 110,000 or so clones, around 87% were seen once, and the ten largest hold about 4%. This sample comprised peripheral blood, obtained 28 days after the second AZD1222 dose. All receptors come from an adult who received the AZD1222 COVID-19 vaccine. The CDR3 runs from the conserved cysteine through the conserved F or W. The order of the fields is V gene, clone size, D gene, J gene, CDR3 protein, CDR3 DNA. D genes are given only for firm matches. The size entry is marked missing in some rows and otherwise reads once, few, many or a size class.

>TRBV6-2/TRBV6-3|few|TRBD1|TRBJ1-1
CASSFWTGGNTEAFF
TGTGCCAGCAGTTTCTGGACAGGGGGGAACACTGAAGCTTTCTTT
>TRBV6-2/TRBV6-3|once|TRBD1|TRBJ1-5
CASRPPGTGANQPQHF
TGTGCCAGCAGACCTCCCGGGACAGGAGCCAATCAGCCCCAGCATTTT
>TRBV6-5|NA|NA|TRBJ1-1
CASYEGYTEAFF
TGTGCCAGCTACGAGGGGTACACTGAAGCTTTCTTT
>TRBV9|NA|NA|TRBJ2-1
CASSVKGVGNEQFF
TGTGCCAGCAGCGTAAAAGGGGTGGGCAATGAGCAGTTCTTC
>TRBV6-4|NA|NA|TRBJ1-6
CASSDEAARGSPLHF
TGTGCCAGCAGTGACGAGGCGGCCCGCGGTTCACCCCTCCACTTT
>TRBV30|NA|NA|TRBJ1-3
CAWSVLGFSGNTIYF
TGTGCCTGGAGTGTTCTGGGCTTCTCTGGAAACACCATATATTTT
>TRBV6-5|NA|NA|TRBJ1-1
CASSYGRTEAFF
TGTGCCAGCAGTTACGGGCGCACTGAAGCTTTCTTT
>TRBV6-5|NA|NA|TRBJ2-1
CASSLNFGSSGEQFF
TGTGCCAGCAGCCTAAACTTCGGGAGTTCGGGTGAGCAGTTCTTC
>TRBV7-9|NA|TRBD1|TRBJ2-2
CASSAHRGRGTGELFF
TGTGCCAGCAGCGCACACAGGGGGCGCGGCACCGGGGAGCTGTTTTTT
>TRBV5-1|few|NA|TRBJ1-1
CASSLARTGKMNTEAFF
TGCGCCAGCAGCTTGGCCCGTACGGGGAAAATGAACACTGAAGCTTTCTTT
>TRBV6-4|NA|TRBD1|TRBJ1-1
CASSAEGAGTEAFF
TGTGCCAGCAGTGCGGAGGGGGCGGGAACTGAAGCTTTCTTT
>TRBV6-1|NA|NA|TRBJ2-2
CASLLINTGELFF
TGTGCCAGCCTGCTCATAAACACCGGGGAGCTGTTTTTT
>TRBV7-2|once|TRBD1|TRBJ2-3
CASSGDRARDTQYF
TGTGCCAGCAGCGGGGACAGGGCACGGGATACGCAGTATTTT
>TRBV2|NA|TRBD2|TRBJ2-2
CASVRTSPGELFF
TGTGCCAGCGTTAGGACTAGCCCCGGGGAGCTGTTTTTT
>TRBV6-5|NA|NA|TRBJ1-2
CASSYHPTGLEDGYTF
TGTGCCAGCAGTTACCACCCTACAGGGTTAGAGGATGGCTACACCTTC
>TRBV21-1|NA|NA|TRBJ1-5
CASSSRTVNQPQHF
TGTGCCAGCAGCTCTCGGACAGTCAATCAGCCCCAGCATTTT
>TRBV7-2|NA|TRBD1|TRBJ1-2
CASSITGTGRGDGYTF
TGTGCCAGCAGCATAACCGGGACAGGGAGGGGGGATGGCTACACCTTC
>TRBV3-1/TRBV3-2|NA|TRBD2|TRBJ2-1
CASSQSLLAGGLNEQFF
TGTGCCAGCAGCCAATCCCTACTAGCGGGAGGGCTGAATGAGCAGTTCTTC
>TRBV28|NA|TRBD1|TRBJ1-6
CASSSYGTGNSPLHF
TGTGCCAGCAGTTCCTACGGGACAGGGAATTCACCCCTCCACTTT
>TRBV9|NA|NA|TRBJ1-6
CASSLASSYNSPLHF
TGTGCCAGCAGCTTGGCTAGCTCCTATAATTCACCCCTCCACTTT
>TRBV30|NA|NA|TRBJ1-6
CAWSGQANSPLHF
TGTGCCTGGAGTGGACAGGCGAATTCACCCCTCCACTTT
>TRBV30|NA|NA|TRBJ2-7
CAWSSDNYEQYF
TGTGCCTGGAGCTCCGATAACTACGAGCAGTACTTC
>TRBV7-9|NA|TRBD1|TRBJ2-7
CASSTGQYLYEQYF
TGTGCCAGCAGCACGGGACAGTACCTCTACGAGCAGTACTTC
>TRBV4-3|few|TRBD2|TRBJ2-5
CASSQEWAGGAETQYF
TGCGCCAGCAGCCAAGAGTGGGCGGGAGGGGCTGAGACCCAGTACTTC
>TRBV4-1|NA|NA|TRBJ2-1
CASSRVADYNEQFF
TGCGCCAGCAGCAGGGTAGCGGACTACAATGAGCAGTTCTTC
>TRBV11-3|NA|NA|TRBJ2-2
CASSLGRMGLDTGELFF
TGTGCCAGCAGCTTAGGCAGGATGGGACTGGACACCGGGGAGCTGTTTTTT
>TRBV19|NA|NA|TRBJ1-1
CASTGRGTEAFF
TGTGCCAGTACAGGGAGGGGCACTGAAGCTTTCTTT
>TRBV4-3|NA|TRBD1|TRBJ1-2
CASSQDGAGGGGYGYTF
TGCGCCAGCAGCCAAGATGGGGCAGGGGGGGGCGGCTATGGCTACACCTTC
>TRBV4-2|few|TRBD1|TRBJ2-2
CASSQDPGQGAGELFF
TGTGCCAGCAGCCAAGATCCGGGACAGGGGGCCGGGGAGCTGTTTTTT
>TRBV21-1|NA|NA|TRBJ2-7
CASGADQTFFPRRYEQYF
TGTGCCAGCGGGGCGGACCAAACATTTTTTCCGCGAAGATACGAGCAGTACTTC
>TRBV7-3|NA|NA|TRBJ2-5
CASSDGREETQYF
TGTGCCAGCAGCGACGGCCGAGAAGAGACCCAGTACTTC
>TRBV7-2|NA|NA|TRBJ2-7
CASSLRQALTNEQYF
TGTGCCAGCAGCCTTAGACAGGCCCTGACGAACGAGCAGTACTTC
>TRBV5-4|once|NA|TRBJ2-1
CASTRPGSSYNEQFF
TGTGCCAGCACCCGCCCGGGGAGCTCCTACAATGAGCAGTTCTTC
>TRBV4-2|NA|TRBD1|TRBJ1-5
CASSPTYGQGNQPQHF
TGTGCCAGCAGCCCGACTTATGGACAGGGCAATCAGCCCCAGCATTTT
>TRBV10-3|once|NA|TRBJ2-2
CAISPQGPKRELFF
TGTGCCATCAGTCCCCAGGGACCGAAGCGGGAGCTGTTTTTT
>TRBV7-2|NA|NA|TRBJ1-2
CASSLNGQPDSNYGYTF
TGTGCCAGCAGCTTAAATGGACAGCCAGATTCAAACTATGGCTACACCTTC
>TRBV25-1|NA|TRBD1|TRBJ2-7
CATSTGGIGEQYF
TGTGCCACCTCGACAGGGGGCATTGGCGAGCAGTACTTC
>TRBV27|NA|TRBD1|TRBJ1-5
CASSRDRVNQPQHF
TGTGCCAGCAGTCGCGACAGGGTCAATCAGCCCCAGCATTTT
>TRBV27|NA|NA|TRBJ1-2
CASRGGGAGGDGYTF
TGTGCCAGCAGGGGAGGAGGAGCGGGGGGGGATGGCTACACCTTC
>TRBV7-3|NA|NA|TRBJ1-1
CASNSGRGQAFF
TGTGCCAGCAACTCCGGCCGGGGCCAAGCTTTCTTT
>TRBV19|NA|NA|TRBJ2-3
CASSPLGTDTQYF
TGTGCCAGTAGTCCATTAGGCACAGATACGCAGTATTTT
>TRBV29-1|NA|TRBD1|TRBJ2-5
CSVESRQGALETQYF
TGCAGCGTTGAAAGCCGACAGGGGGCTTTGGAGACCCAGTACTTC
>TRBV3-1/TRBV3-2|NA|NA|TRBJ1-1
CASSQSRPRGEGGEAFF
TGTGCCAGCAGCCAATCTAGGCCCAGGGGAGAAGGGGGTGAAGCTTTCTTT
>TRBV7-3|NA|NA|TRBJ2-1
CASSLDHNEQFF
TGTGCCAGCAGCCTCGATCACAATGAGCAGTTCTTC
>TRBV18|NA|NA|TRBJ1-1
CASSPPRAVRTEAFF
TGTGCCAGCTCACCACCGAGGGCAGTTAGGACTGAAGCTTTCTTT
>TRBV6-4|NA|NA|TRBJ1-2
CASRDGFYGYTF
TGTGCCAGCAGGGACGGATTCTATGGCTACACCTTC
>TRBV19|NA|NA|TRBJ1-5
CASRRTRGEPQHF
TGTGCCAGTAGAAGGACCCGAGGGGAGCCCCAGCATTTT
>TRBV7-2|NA|NA|TRBJ2-3
CASRFPLGGGESTDTQYF
TGTGCCAGCAGATTTCCGTTGGGGGGGGGCGAGAGCACAGATACGCAGTATTTT
>TRBV29-1|NA|NA|TRBJ2-7
CSVEDGLEQYF
TGCAGCGTTGAAGATGGACTAGAGCAGTACTTC
>TRBV6-5|NA|NA|TRBJ2-7
CASSYKARGEQYF
TGTGCCAGCAGTTACAAGGCCCGGGGCGAGCAGTACTTC
>TRBV30|NA|NA|TRBJ2-4
CAWIPGHVKNIQYF
TGTGCCTGGATCCCGGGACACGTGAAAAACATTCAGTACTTC
>TRBV3-1/TRBV3-2|NA|NA|TRBJ1-2
CASSQGTPHMDNTF
TGTGCCAGCAGCCAAGGGACCCCCCATATGGACAACACCTTC
>TRBV7-8|NA|TRBD1|TRBJ1-5
CASSIGQGQPQHF
TGTGCCAGCAGCATCGGACAGGGCCAGCCCCAGCATTTT
>TRBV19|NA|NA|TRBJ2-5
CASSRVAAALQETQYF
TGTGCCAGTAGTAGGGTCGCAGCGGCCCTTCAAGAGACCCAGTACTTC
>TRBV12-3/TRBV12-4|NA|NA|TRBJ2-5
CASSLVADRTQYF
TGTGCCAGCAGTTTAGTGGCGGACCGGACCCAGTACTTC
>TRBV3-1/TRBV3-2|NA|NA|TRBJ2-3
CASSQEFRLGDTQYF
TGTGCCAGCAGCCAAGAGTTTAGACTGGGAGATACGCAGTATTTT
>TRBV5-1|NA|NA|TRBJ1-6
CASSLQGSSSPLHF
TGCGCCAGCAGCTTACAGGGATCTTCTTCACCCCTCCACTTT
>TRBV24-1|many|NA|TRBJ1-5
CATSETHRDGVVVWVNQPQHF
TGTGCCACCAGTGAGACCCACAGGGACGGGGTCGTCGTTTGGGTCAATCAGCCCCAGCATTTT
>TRBV19|NA|NA|TRBJ2-2
CASSIERQSGELFF
TGTGCCAGTAGTATAGAAAGACAGTCCGGGGAGCTGTTTTTT
>TRBV6-5|NA|NA|TRBJ2-7
CASGGISYEQYF
TGTGCCAGTGGAGGGATCTCCTACGAGCAGTACTTC